The source of this T cell receptor (beta chain) is a study of molecular identifiers for immune sequencing clone quantification. General observations from the study: Spiked Jurkat TCR RNA from one cell was reportedly detectable among about a million naive cells. Clonotypes surpassing 20 RNA copies contained over 99% of effector molecules, versus under 1% in naive cells.

CDR1 is SGHDT, CDR2 YYEEEE, per germline. The CDR3 is made up of 12 amino acids. Bulk TCR libraries used previously described methods and listed TCR primers. Each CDR3 protein is one row after TCRdb ran MiXCR on the PCR reads. The sample consists of some 89,000 distinct CDR3 sequences, 20% to 25% of them appearing once. With respect to this clonotype: The antigen is undetermined. The germline gene is not matched at one end of the junction; a read error may be the cause.

This sequence joins TRBV5-6 and TRBJ2-7; D is ambiguous. The clonotype was recovered from a human donor in good health. Some libraries in this study had Jurkat cell RNA spiked in. What was sequenced was naive CD8+ T cells from blood, with Jurkat cell RNA spiked in. Subset reported: FACS-sorted CD8+CD4-CCR7+CD45RA+ naive T cells. Written as DNA, the CDR3 is TGTACCAGCAGCTTGGCCCAGTTGGAACAGTACTTC. This encodes CTSSLAQLEQYF. Together with reference TRBV5-6 and TRBJ2-7, the CDR3 gives the full variable domain: DAGVTQSPTHLIKTRGQQVTLRCSPKSGHDTVSWYQQALGQGPQFIFQYYEEEERQRGNFPDRFSGHQFPNYSSELNVNALLLGDSALYLCTSSLAQLEQYFGPGTRLTVT.